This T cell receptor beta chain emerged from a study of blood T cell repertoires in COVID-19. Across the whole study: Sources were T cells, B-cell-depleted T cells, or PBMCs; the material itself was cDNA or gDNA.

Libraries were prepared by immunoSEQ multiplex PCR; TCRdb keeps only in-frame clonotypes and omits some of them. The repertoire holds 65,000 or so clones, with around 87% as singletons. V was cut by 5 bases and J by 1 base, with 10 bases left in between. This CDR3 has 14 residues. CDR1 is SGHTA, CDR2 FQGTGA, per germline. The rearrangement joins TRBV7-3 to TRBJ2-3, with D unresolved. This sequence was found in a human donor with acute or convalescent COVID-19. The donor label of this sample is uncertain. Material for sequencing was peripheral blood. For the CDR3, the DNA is TGTGCCAGCAGCCGTAGCTCTGGCACAGATACGCAGTATTTT. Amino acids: CASSRSSGTDTQYF.